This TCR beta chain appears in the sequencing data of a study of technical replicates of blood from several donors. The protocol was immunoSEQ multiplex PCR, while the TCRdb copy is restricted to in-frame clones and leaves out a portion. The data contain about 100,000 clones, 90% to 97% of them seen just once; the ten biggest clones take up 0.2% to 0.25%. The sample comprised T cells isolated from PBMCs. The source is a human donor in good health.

The chain's CDR3 is CASSQTGGYRGPLYEAFF. The CDR3 nucleotides read TGCGCCAGCAGCCAGACAGGGGGCTACAGGGGGCCCCTTTATGAAGCTTTCTTT. This chain uses TRBV4-1 with TRBJ1-1, with 10 bases identical to TRBD1. Germline CDR1 reads MGHRA; CDR2 reads YSYEKL. J gave up 7 bases and V 3 bases, and 17 bases lay outside the gene matches. CDR3 length: 18 residues.